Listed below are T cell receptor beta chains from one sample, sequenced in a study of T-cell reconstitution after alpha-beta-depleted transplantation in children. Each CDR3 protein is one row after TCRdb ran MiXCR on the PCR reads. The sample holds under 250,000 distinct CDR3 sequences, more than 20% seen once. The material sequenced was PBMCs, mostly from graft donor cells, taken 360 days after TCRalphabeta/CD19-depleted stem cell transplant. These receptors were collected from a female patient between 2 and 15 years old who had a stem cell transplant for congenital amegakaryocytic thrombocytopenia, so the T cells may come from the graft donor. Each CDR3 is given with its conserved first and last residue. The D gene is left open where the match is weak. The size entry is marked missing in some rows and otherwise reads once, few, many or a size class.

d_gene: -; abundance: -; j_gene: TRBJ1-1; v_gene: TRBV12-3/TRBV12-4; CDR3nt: TGTGCCAGCAGTCACGACTGGAACACTGAAGCTTTCTTT; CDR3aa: CASSHDWNTEAFF
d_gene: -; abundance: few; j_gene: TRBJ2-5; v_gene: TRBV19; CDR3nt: TGTGCCAGGAACCGGGACGGCGGACAAGAGACCCAGTACTTC; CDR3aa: CARNRDGGQETQYF
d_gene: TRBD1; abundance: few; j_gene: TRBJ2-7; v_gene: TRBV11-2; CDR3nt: TGTGCCAGCAGCTTTACACAGGGGTTCCTGAGGGAGCAGTACTTC; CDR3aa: CASSFTQGFLREQYF
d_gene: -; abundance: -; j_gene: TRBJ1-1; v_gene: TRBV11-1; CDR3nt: TGTGCCAGCAGCTTATCCGGGCTGGCGAACACTGAAGCTTTCTTT; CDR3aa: CASSLSGLANTEAFF
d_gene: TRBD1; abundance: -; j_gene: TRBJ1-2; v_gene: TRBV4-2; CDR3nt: TGTGCCAGCAGCCAAGATAACCGGGACAGGGTGTATGGCTACACCTTC; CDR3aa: CASSQDNRDRVYGYTF
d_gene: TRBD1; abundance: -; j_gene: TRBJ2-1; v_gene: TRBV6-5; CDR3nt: TGTGCCAGCAGACAGGGACAGGAGCAGTTCTTC; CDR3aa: CASRQGQEQFF
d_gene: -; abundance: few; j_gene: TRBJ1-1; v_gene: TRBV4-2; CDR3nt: TGTGCCAGCAGCCAAGACCCTTGGACAGCACCGAACACTGAAGCTTTCTTT; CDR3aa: CASSQDPWTAPNTEAFF
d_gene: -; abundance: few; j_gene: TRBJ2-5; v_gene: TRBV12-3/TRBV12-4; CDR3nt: TGTGCCAGCAGTTTAAACAGCGGGCAAGAGACCCAGTACTTC; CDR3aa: CASSLNSGQETQYF
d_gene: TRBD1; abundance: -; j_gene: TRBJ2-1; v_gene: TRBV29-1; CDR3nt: TGCAGCGTCGTGATAACAGGGGCGGAATCCAATGAGCAGTTCTTC; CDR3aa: CSVVITGAESNEQFF
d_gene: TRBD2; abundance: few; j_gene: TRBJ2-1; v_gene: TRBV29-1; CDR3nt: TGCAGCGTTGAATATGGGGGACTAGTCAGTTTGTACAATGAGCAGTTCTTC; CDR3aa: CSVEYGGLVSLYNEQFF
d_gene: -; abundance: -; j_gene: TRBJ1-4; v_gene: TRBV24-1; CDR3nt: TGTGCCACCAGTGACGGCCGGAGGGAAAAACTGTTTTTT; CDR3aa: CATSDGRREKLFF
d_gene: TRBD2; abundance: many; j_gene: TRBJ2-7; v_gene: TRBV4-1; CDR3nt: TGCGCCAGCAGCCATCGGGATCTAGCGGGACCCTACGAGCAGTACTTC; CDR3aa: CASSHRDLAGPYEQYF
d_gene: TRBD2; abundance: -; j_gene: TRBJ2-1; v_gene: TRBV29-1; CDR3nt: TGCAGCGGGGTGGCTAGCGGGAGTTTAGATGAGCAGTTCTTC; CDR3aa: CSGVASGSLDEQFF
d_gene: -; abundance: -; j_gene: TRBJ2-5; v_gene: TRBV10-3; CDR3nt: TGTGCCATCAGTGAGGCAGGGTCCGGGGAGACCCAGTACTTC; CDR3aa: CAISEAGSGETQYF
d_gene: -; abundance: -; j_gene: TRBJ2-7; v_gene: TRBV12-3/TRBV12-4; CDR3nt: TGTGCCAGCAGTTCAGCGGGCCCTACCTACGAGCAGTACTTC; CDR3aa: CASSSAGPTYEQYF
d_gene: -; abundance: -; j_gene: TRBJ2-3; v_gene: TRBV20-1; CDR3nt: TGCAGTGCTAGTTCGTTAGCGGTTTACACAGATACGCAGTATTTT; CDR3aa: CSASSLAVYTDTQYF
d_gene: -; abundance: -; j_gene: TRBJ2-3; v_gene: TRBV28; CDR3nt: TGTGCCATCAGTTTAGGTCCAGGACTAAAAACTGCTAGCACAGATACGCAGTATTTT; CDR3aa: CAISLGPGLKTASTDTQYF
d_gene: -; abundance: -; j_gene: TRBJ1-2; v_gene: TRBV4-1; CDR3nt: TGCGCCAGCAGCCCCTGGGCGGCGGGAAGTTACGGCTACACCTTC; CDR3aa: CASSPWAAGSYGYTF
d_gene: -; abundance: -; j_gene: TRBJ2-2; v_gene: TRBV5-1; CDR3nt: TGCGCCAGCAGCTTGCGGGACCGGGAGCTGTTTTTT; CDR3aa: CASSLRDRELFF
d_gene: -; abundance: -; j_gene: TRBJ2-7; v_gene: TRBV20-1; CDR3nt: TGCAGTGCCCGACCCACGACAGGAGCTTCCTACGAGCAGTACTTC; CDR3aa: CSARPTTGASYEQYF
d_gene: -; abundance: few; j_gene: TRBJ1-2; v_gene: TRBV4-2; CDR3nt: TGTGCCAGCAGCCAAGATTCGTGGGGGGCCCCCCCTGACGCCTTC; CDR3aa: CASSQDSWGAPPDAF
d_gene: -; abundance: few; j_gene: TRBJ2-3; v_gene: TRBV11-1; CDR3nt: TGTGCCAGCTTACACTCTAGCACAGATACGCAGTATTTT; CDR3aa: CASLHSSTDTQYF
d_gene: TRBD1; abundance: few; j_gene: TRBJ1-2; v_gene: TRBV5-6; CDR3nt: TGTGCCAGCAGCAGAGGGACAGGGGGCGAAGATGGCTACACCTTC; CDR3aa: CASSRGTGGEDGYTF
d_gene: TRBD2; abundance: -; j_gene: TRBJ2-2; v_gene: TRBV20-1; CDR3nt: TGCAGTGCTAGGCAGGGACTAGCGGTGAACACCGGGGAGCTGTTTTTT; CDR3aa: CSARQGLAVNTGELFF
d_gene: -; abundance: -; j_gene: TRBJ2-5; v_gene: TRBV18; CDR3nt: TGTGCCAGCTCCCTGGGACATTTAGAGACCCAGTACTTC; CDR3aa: CASSLGHLETQYF
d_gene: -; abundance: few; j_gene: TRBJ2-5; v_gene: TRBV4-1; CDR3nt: TGCGCCAGCAGCCAAGACGCGGGCCCGGAGACCCAGTACTTC; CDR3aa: CASSQDAGPETQYF